Listed here is a single TCR beta chain. Its antigen remains unidentified. These data originate in a study of vaccination and CD4 T cells after COVID-19. At the level of the study: Samples were taken after vaccination, a median of around 76 days after dose two, with a range of 14 to 241.

Trimming left V 8 bases short and J 4 bases short, with 17 bases between. The CDR3 length is 14 residues. Germline CDR1 MNHNS, CDR2 SASEGT. With the Oncomine TCR Beta short-read assay, DNA from cultured CD4+ T cells was sequenced. From CD4+ T cells that had been cultured, genomic DNA was extracted. TCRdb passed the PCR reads through MiXCR, listing each CDR3 protein once. The profile shows approximately 9,900 distinct CDR3 sequences, 52% of them singletons. Treatment meaning: approximately 9-day PBMC culture with coronavirus spike peptide pools or control peptides (ViraFEST assay). The material sequenced was CD4+ T cells from blood, cultured in vitro. The chain has TRBV6-1 and TRBJ2-5, with D tentatively TRBD1 (6 bases). The TCR originated in a human donor who had recovered from COVID-19. For the CDR3, the DNA is TGTGCCAGCGCCCAGGGGTCTCGGGGAGAGACCCAGTACTTC. The encoded protein is CASAQGSRGETQYF.